These 26 T cell receptor beta chains originate from one sample sequenced in a study of molecular identifiers for immune sequencing clone quantification. TCRdb re-derived calls from the PCR reads in MiXCR, one entry per CDR3 protein. This table holds hundreds of thousands of distinct CDR3 sequences, 24% found once. Sequenced input: naive CD8+ T cells from blood, with Jurkat cell RNA spiked in. Regarding subset: FACS-sorted CD8+CD4-CCR7+CD45RA+ naive T cells. Receptors were obtained from a human donor in good health. Some libraries in this study had Jurkat cell RNA spiked in.

This clonotype was seen only a few times. V is TRBV3-1 and J is TRBJ2-7; possibly TRBD1 for D (6 bases). The V and J ends lost 4 bases and 3 bases respectively, with 7 bases between them. Germline CDR1 reads LGHDT; CDR2 reads YNNKEL (reference sequence). CDR3 length equals 12 residues. CDR3 DNA sequence: TGTGCCAGCAGCCGGGACAACTACGAGCAGTACTTC. Its protein is CASSRDNYEQYF.

Note on this clonotype: This clone may be a read error of a much larger clone one base away. The CDR3 coding sequence is TGTGCCACCAGCACAAGCGGGGGGGTAGGGCGGCCCCAGCATTTT. It yields the protein CATSTSGGVGRPQHF. This rearrangement joins TRBV15 to TRBJ1-5; D perhaps matches TRBD1 (5 bases). The CDR3 extends over 15 amino acids. Deletions cut 4 bases from V and 9 bases from J, with 19 bases between. Germline V gene sequence: CDR1 LNHNV, CDR2 YYDKDF (reference sequence). Supplemented by reference TRBV15 and TRBJ1-5, the full variable domain reads DAMVIQNPRYQVTQFGKPVTLSCSQTLNHNVMYWYQQKSSQAPKLLFHYYDKDFNNEADTPDNFQSRRPNTSFCFLDIRSPGLGDTAMYLCATSTSGGVGRPQHFGDGTRLSIL.

Ten or more counts support this clonotype. This sequence joins TRBV6-1 and TRBJ2-7; D uncertain. The germline gives CDR1 MNHNS, CDR2 SASEGT. Deletions cut 3 bases from V and 3 bases from J, with 0 bases between. CDR3 length: 10 residues. The CDR3 nucleotides read TGTGCCAGCAGTGACTACGAGCAGTACTTC. The encoded protein is CASSDYEQYF.

Notes on this clonotype: This sequence may be a read error, since a much larger clone differs from it by one base. This chain uses TRBV20-1 with TRBJ2-2; possible D gene TRBD1, 7 bases. CDR3 size: 14 residues. In germline, CDR1 is DFQATT, CDR2 SNEGSKA (reference sequence). CDR3 sequence (DNA): TGCAGTGCTAGAGAGGACAGGAACACCGGGGGGCTGTTTTTT. Its protein product is CSAREDRNTGGLFF.

At least ten counts were recorded for this clonotype. The chain couples TRBV5-6 to TRBJ2-5; D gene uncertain. The germline gives CDR1 SGHDT, CDR2 YYEEEE. V lost 2 bases to trimming and J lost 1 base, with 12 bases between them. The CDR3 runs 15 residues. In DNA form, the CDR3 reads TGTGCCAGCAGCTTCCAGGCAGCAAGCCAAGAGACCCAGTACTTC. It codes for CASSFQAASQETQYF.

This clonotype was seen repeatedly, ten times or more. CDR3 coding DNA: TGTGCCAGCAGTACGACAGGGACGTCGATGGAGCAGTACTTC. Translated: CASSTTGTSMEQYF. The rearrangement joins TRBV6-6 to TRBJ2-7; 7 bases are a match to TRBD1. The junction had 11 bases not matched to a gene; V was cut back by 5 bases and J by 7 bases. This CDR3 has 14 residues. Germline CDR1 MNHNY, CDR2 SVGAGI (reference sequence).

The chain is built from TRBV4-3 and TRBJ1-1, with D hard to call. CDR1 and CDR2 (germline): LGHNA, YSLEER. This CDR3 is 14 amino acids long. V lost 0 bases to trimming and J lost 3 bases, with 8 bases between them. This chain's CDR3 is CASSQDIAYTEAFF. The CDR3 nucleotides are TGCGCCAGCAGCCAAGACATCGCGTACACTGAAGCTTTCTTT.

The sample holds a few counts of this clonotype. This chain links TRBV5-5 with TRBJ2-2; 15 bases line up with TRBD2. The CDR3 is 21 amino acids. The ends lost 0 bases at V and 2 bases at J; junction bases unmatched: 11. Germline-derived CDR1 and CDR2 are SGHKS and YYEKEE (reference sequence). The CDR3 region has the DNA TGTGCCAGCAGCTTGGGTCCAGGACTAGCGGGAGGGCCCCAAAACACCGGGGAGCTGTTTTTT. Amino acids: CASSLGPGLAGGPQNTGELFF. The full variable domain, rest sourced from reference TRBV5-5 and TRBJ2-2, is DAGVTQSPTHLIKTRGQQVTLRCSPISGHKSVSWYQQVLGQGPQFIFQYYEKEERGRGNFPDRFSARQFPNYSSELNVNALLLGDSALYLCASSLGPGLAGGPQNTGELFFGEGSRLTVL.

V usage is TRBV6-5 and J usage is TRBJ2-5; unclear D gene. Germline V CDR1 and CDR2: MNHEY, SVGAGI. The CDR3 runs 13 residues. Trimming left V 6 bases short and J 2 bases short, with 10 bases between. This CDR3 is CASRPPPQETQYF. As DNA, the CDR3 is TGTGCCAGCAGACCTCCGCCTCAAGAGACCCAGTACTTC.

This clonotype has ten or more counts. The gene calls are TRBV4-3 and TRBJ2-7; D might be TRBD2 (6 bases). Germline assignment: CDR1 LGHNA and CDR2 YSLEER. V shed 3 bases and J shed 7 bases, with 22 bases lying between them. This CDR3 has 16 amino acids. The CDR3 region is CASSQTPVWGEGEQYF. The CDR3 DNA reads as TGCGCCAGCAGCCAGACACCCGTCTGGGGGGAAGGGGAGCAGTACTTC.

This clonotype was detected only a few times. The DNA for the CDR3 is TGTGCCAGCAGCCCCGGTCCGGGGTTTGGGAGCACTGAAGCTTTCTTT. Encoded protein: CASSPGPGFGSTEAFF. The genes are TRBV11-2 and TRBJ1-1; D not certain. CDR3 length equals 16 residues. V was trimmed by 5 bases and J by 4 bases, leaving 20 bases between them. Looked up from germline, CDR1 is SGHAT and CDR2 is FQNNGV.

In the case of this clonotype: Given a much more abundant clone one base away, this may be a read error. This chain links TRBV27 with TRBJ2-7, with D perhaps TRBD1 or TRBD2 (6 bases each). V lost 6 bases and J 9 bases, leaving 21 bases between the germline ends. Per germline, CDR1 MNHEY and CDR2 SMNVEV (reference sequence). The CDR3 is 14 residues long. CDR3 bases: TGTGCCAGCAGCCCGCCTGGGGGGCCCAACGCGCAGTACTTC. It encodes CASSPPGGPNAQYF.

This clonotype showed up many times. J is TRBJ2-5 and V is TRBV6-5; D is unclear. Looked up from germline, CDR1 is MNHEY and CDR2 is SVGAGI. The CDR3 is 13 amino acids. The V end lost 1 base, the J end lost 5 bases, and 8 bases lay between the germline ends. CDR3 region: CASSYLRAETQYF. The CDR3 nucleotides are TGTGCCAGCAGTTACTTAAGGGCTGAGACCCAGTACTTC.

This chain links TRBV6-5 with TRBJ2-7; D is possibly TRBD1 (6 bases). V lost 2 bases and J lost 4, with 12 bases in between. Germline assignment: CDR1 MNHEY and CDR2 SVGAGI. The CDR3 runs 14 residues. CDR3: CASSYTQGDYEQYF. The CDR3, as DNA: TGTGCCAGCAGTTACACACAGGGTGATTACGAGCAGTACTTC.

This clonotype has a count of ten or more. V usage is TRBV30 and J usage is TRBJ2-7, with 10 bases matching TRBD2. Germline V gene sequence: CDR1 GTSNPN, CDR2 SVGIG (reference sequence). CDR3 length: 13 residues. J lost 6 bases, V lost 1 base, and 3 bases had no gene match. The CDR3 DNA sequence: TGTGCCTGGAGTGAGGCTAGCGGGAGCGAGCAGTACTTC. Translated, it gives CAWSEASGSEQYF.

This clonotype has more than one count but fewer than ten. The J gene is TRBJ2-3, the V gene TRBV19; D is perhaps TRBD1 or TRBD2 (5 bases each). V lost 4 bases, J lost 2 bases, and 10 bases lay in between. Germline lookup yields CDR1 LNHDA and CDR2 SQIVND (reference sequence). The CDR3 loop spans 14 amino acids. CDR3 nucleotide sequence: TGTGCCAGTAGTAGGTGGGGGTTCACAGATACGCAGTATTTT. Encoded protein: CASSRWGFTDTQYF.

This chain joins TRBV28 and TRBJ2-5; D call uncertain. Germline CDR1 reads MDHEN; CDR2 reads SYDVKM. CDR3 size: 15 residues. V was shortened by 2 bases and J by 0 bases, with 10 bases between the two germline ends. This chain's CDR3 is CASSLRQRNQETQYF. As DNA, the CDR3 is TGTGCCAGCAGTTTAAGGCAGAGAAACCAAGAGACCCAGTACTTC.

This clonotype was found a few times. V and J are TRBV12-3 or TRBV12-4 and TRBJ1-5; D might be TRBD1 (5 bases). CDR3 size: 14 residues. Trimming cost V 4 bases and J 7 bases, with 14 bases left between them. CDR3 DNA sequence: TGTGCCAGCAGTTCAGGAGGGGTAAGACAGCCCCAGCATTTT. Translation gives CASSSGGVRQPQHF.

This clonotype appeared many times. The chain has TRBV12-3 or TRBV12-4 and TRBJ2-3, with 11 bases lining up with TRBD1. The V gene end was trimmed by 5 bases and the J gene end by 6 bases; junction bases not matched to a gene: 7. CDR3 length: 15 residues. The CDR3 spells CASSPRTGGIDTQYF. In nucleotides, the CDR3 is TGTGCCAGCAGTCCGCGGACAGGGGGCATTGATACGCAGTATTTT.

The chain couples TRBV30 to TRBJ2-3; unclear D gene. Looked up from germline, CDR1 is GTSNPN and CDR2 is SVGIG (reference sequence). V lost 0 bases and J 4 bases, leaving 11 bases between the germline ends. CDR3 length equals 14 residues. CDR3 loop: CAWSVLSWPDTQYF. The CDR3 bases are TGTGCCTGGAGTGTACTTAGTTGGCCAGATACGCAGTATTTT.

The chain couples TRBV4-1 to TRBJ2-2; D not certain. In germline, CDR1 is MGHRA, CDR2 YSYEKL. Trimming took off 4 bases at V and 1 base at J, with 10 bases between the two ends. This CDR3 spans 15 amino acids. Written as DNA, the CDR3 is TGCGCCAGCAGCCGTAGCTTCGGGAACACCGGGGAGCTGTTTTTT. Translation: CASSRSFGNTGELFF.

The V call is TRBV20-1, the J call TRBJ2-7, with TRBD2 as a possible D gene (6 bases). V gave up 0 bases and J gave up 3 bases, with 27 bases separating them. Germline V gene lookup returns CDR1 DFQATT and CDR2 SNEGSKA (reference sequence). The CDR3 has 19 amino acids. The CDR3 DNA follows: TGCAGTGCTAGAGATGTGGAGATCCGGGGGTGGAATCACATCTACGAGCAGTACTTC. Amino acid sequence: CSARDVEIRGWNHIYEQYF.

As to this clonotype: A junction boundary mismatches the germline segment, possibly from a read error. The chain combines TRBV12-3 or TRBV12-4 with TRBJ2-5; TRBD2 is a possible D gene (5 bases). The CDR3 has 13 residues. CDR3 coding DNA: TGTGCCAGCACCCGGGGAAGTGGAGAGCCCCAGTACTTC. Translated, it gives CASTRGSGEPQYF.

The sample holds many counts of this clonotype. The chain couples TRBV29-1 to TRBJ2-3, with 8 positions matching TRBD1. This CDR3 region has 13 residues. Germline V gene sequence: CDR1 SQVTM, CDR2 ANQGSEA. The V segment lost 6 bases and the J segment 4 bases; nucleotides outside the gene matches: 6. The CDR3 region is CSVRTGLADTQYF. As DNA, the CDR3 is TGCAGCGTGCGGACAGGGTTGGCAGATACGCAGTATTTT.

The sample holds one count of this clonotype. Germline and junction disagree at one end, which may indicate a read error. V is TRBV6-5 and J is TRBJ1-1, with a tentative D call TRBD1 (6 bases). CDR3 length: 13 residues. Germline CDR1 and CDR2: MNHEY and SVGAGI. CDR3 coding DNA: TGTGCCAGCAGCGGGGGGCCTGACACTGAAGCTCTCTTT. Translated: CASSGGPDTEALF.

To note about this clonotype: A read error is possible here, since a much larger clone lies one base away. The rearrangement links TRBV5-1 to TRBJ2-1; D possibly uses TRBD1 or TRBD2 (5 bases each). The CDR3 contains 14 residues. Germline V gene lookup returns CDR1 SGHRS and CDR2 YFSETQ. The CDR3 coding sequence is TGCGCCTGCAGCTTCATGGGACCCGAGGATGAGCAGTTCTTC. This codes for CACSFMGPEDEQFF.